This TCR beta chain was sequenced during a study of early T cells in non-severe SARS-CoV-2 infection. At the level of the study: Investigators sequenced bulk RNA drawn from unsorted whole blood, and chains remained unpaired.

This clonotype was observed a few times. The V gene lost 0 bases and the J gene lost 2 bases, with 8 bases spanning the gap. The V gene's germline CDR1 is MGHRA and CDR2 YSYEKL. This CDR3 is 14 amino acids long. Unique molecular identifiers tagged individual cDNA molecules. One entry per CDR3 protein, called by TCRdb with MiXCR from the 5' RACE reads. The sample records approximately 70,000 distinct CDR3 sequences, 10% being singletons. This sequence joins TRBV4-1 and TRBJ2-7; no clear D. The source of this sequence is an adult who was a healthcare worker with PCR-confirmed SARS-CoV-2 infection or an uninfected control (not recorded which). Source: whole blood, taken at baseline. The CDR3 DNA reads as TGCGCCAGCAGCCAAGAAATAGACACCTACGAGCAGTACTTC. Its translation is CASSQEIDTYEQYF.